This record concerns one T cell receptor (beta chain) sequence. This sample is part of a study of blood T cell repertoires in COVID-19. The CDR3 runs to 15 residues. With V trimmed by 2 bases and J by 4 bases, 6 bases remained unmatched. Germline V lookup: CDR1 MDHEN, CDR2 SYDVKM. Clones were read by immunoSEQ multiplex PCR, and TCRdb kept only the in-frame ones, dropping some. Here the sample spans approximately 270,000 clones, 91% being singletons. The receptor's source is a man aged 40-50 years who had been exposed to COVID-19. The chain has TRBV28 and TRBJ1-1, with 8 bases matching TRBD1. The sample taken for sequencing was PBMCs or T cells enriched from blood (not recorded which). The CDR3 DNA follows: TGTGCCAGCAGTTTACCGACAGGGGCCGGCACTGAAGCTTTCTTT. Translated, it gives CASSLPTGAGTEAFF.